These T cell receptor beta chains were read from a single sample in a study of blood T cell repertoires in COVID-19. This table comes from immunoSEQ multiplex PCR, and its TCRdb copy is limited to in-frame clones, with some not included. The table includes about 210,000 clones, around 81% detected once. Source material: PBMCs or T cells enriched from blood (not recorded which). These receptors were obtained from a woman between 45 and 65 years old with acute COVID-19. CDR3s include the opening cysteine and the closing phenylalanine or tryptophan. A D gene is named only where the DNA matches it firmly. Clone sizes are given selectively: once, few, many, or a class where the clone is expanded.

v_gene: TRBV30
j_gene: TRBJ2-6
d_gene: .
abundance: .
CDR3aa: CAWSRLSGANVLTF
CDR3nt: TGTGCCTGGAGTCGTCTATCTGGGGCCAACGTCCTGACTTTC

v_gene: TRBV9
j_gene: TRBJ2-1
d_gene: TRBD2
abundance: .
CDR3aa: CASSGRGRGGYNEQFF
CDR3nt: TGTGCCAGCAGCGGACGAGGGCGGGGGGGATACAATGAGCAGTTCTTC

v_gene: TRBV14
j_gene: TRBJ2-5
d_gene: TRBD2
abundance: .
CDR3aa: CASSQDASGGYFAETQYF
CDR3nt: TGTGCCAGCAGCCAAGATGCTAGCGGGGGGTATTTCGCTGAGACCCAGTACTTC

v_gene: TRBV7-9
j_gene: TRBJ2-5
d_gene: TRBD1
abundance: .
CDR3aa: CASSLPSDGTEYQETQYF
CDR3nt: TGTGCCAGCAGCTTACCCTCCGATGGGACAGAATACCAAGAGACCCAGTACTTC

v_gene: TRBV5-1
j_gene: TRBJ2-2
d_gene: TRBD1
abundance: .
CDR3aa: CASSRGQARTGELFF
CDR3nt: TGCGCCAGCAGTCGGGGACAGGCTAGAACCGGGGAGCTGTTTTTT

v_gene: TRBV7-9
j_gene: TRBJ2-2
d_gene: .
abundance: few
CDR3aa: CASKMRDTGELFF
CDR3nt: TGTGCCAGCAAGATGCGGGACACCGGGGAGCTGTTTTTT

v_gene: TRBV6-2/TRBV6-3
j_gene: TRBJ2-5
d_gene: TRBD1
abundance: .
CDR3aa: CASSPGTGRETQYF
CDR3nt: TGTGCCAGCAGTCCCGGGACAGGGAGAGAGACCCAGTACTTC

v_gene: TRBV7-2
j_gene: TRBJ2-1
d_gene: TRBD2
abundance: few
CDR3aa: CASSSDSGRVNEQFF
CDR3nt: TGTGCCAGCAGCTCGGATAGCGGGAGAGTCAATGAGCAGTTCTTC

v_gene: TRBV5-4
j_gene: TRBJ2-7
d_gene: .
abundance: .
CDR3aa: CASSKTTLTTDEQYF
CDR3nt: TGTGCCAGCAGCAAGACGACCCTCACTACTGACGAGCAGTACTTC

v_gene: TRBV5-1
j_gene: TRBJ2-2
d_gene: .
abundance: .
CDR3aa: CASSLNTGELFF
CDR3nt: TGCGCCAGCAGCCTAAATACCGGGGAGCTGTTTTTT

v_gene: TRBV6-5
j_gene: TRBJ1-1
d_gene: .
abundance: few
CDR3aa: CASKTGTLNTEAFF
CDR3nt: TGTGCCAGCAAAACCGGGACACTGAACACTGAAGCTTTCTTT

v_gene: TRBV30
j_gene: TRBJ2-7
d_gene: .
abundance: .
CDR3aa: CAWSAAGGSYEQYF
CDR3nt: TGTGCCTGGAGTGCGGCAGGTGGATCCTACGAGCAGTACTTC

v_gene: TRBV7-8
j_gene: TRBJ1-3
d_gene: .
abundance: .
CDR3aa: CASSFRGGNTIYF
CDR3nt: TGTGCCAGCAGCTTCAGGGGAGGAAACACCATATATTTT

v_gene: TRBV15
j_gene: TRBJ1-6
d_gene: .
abundance: once
CDR3aa: CATSRATQGPSNSPLHF
CDR3nt: TGTGCCACCAGCAGAGCGACGCAGGGCCCCTCCAATTCACCCCTCCACTTT

v_gene: TRBV19
j_gene: TRBJ1-3
d_gene: TRBD1
abundance: .
CDR3aa: CASSNGQVGNTIYF
CDR3nt: TGTGCCAGTAGTAACGGACAGGTTGGAAACACCATATATTTT

v_gene: TRBV28
j_gene: TRBJ1-2
d_gene: TRBD1
abundance: .
CDR3aa: CASRTGQGIGGSYGYTF
CDR3nt: TGTGCCAGCAGGACTGGACAGGGAATAGGGGGGTCCTATGGCTACACCTTC

v_gene: TRBV18
j_gene: TRBJ2-2
d_gene: .
abundance: .
CDR3aa: CASSPPIGGELFF
CDR3nt: TGTGCCAGCTCACCACCGATCGGCGGGGAGCTGTTTTTT

v_gene: TRBV9
j_gene: TRBJ2-2
d_gene: .
abundance: once
CDR3aa: CASSAKQGIGELFF
CDR3nt: TGTGCCAGCAGCGCCAAACAGGGTATCGGGGAGCTGTTTTTT

v_gene: TRBV7-8
j_gene: TRBJ1-1
d_gene: TRBD1
abundance: .
CDR3aa: CASSQSSGQHTEAFF
CDR3nt: TGTGCCAGCAGCCAATCCTCGGGACAGCACACTGAAGCTTTCTTT

v_gene: TRBV29-1
j_gene: TRBJ1-1
d_gene: .
abundance: .
CDR3aa: CSVDMQGGTEAFF
CDR3nt: TGCAGCGTTGATATGCAAGGGGGCACTGAAGCTTTCTTT

v_gene: TRBV28
j_gene: TRBJ2-1
d_gene: TRBD2
abundance: .
CDR3aa: CASSSLPGAGSTGTRVYEQFF
CDR3nt: TGTGCCAGCAGTTCCCTCCCCGGGGCGGGTTCCACCGGGACTAGAGTTTATGAGCAGTTCTTC

v_gene: TRBV4-1
j_gene: TRBJ1-4
d_gene: TRBD1
abundance: .
CDR3aa: CASSQEGQGHEKLFF
CDR3nt: TGCGCCAGCAGCCAGGAGGGACAGGGTCACGAAAAACTGTTTTTT

v_gene: TRBV18
j_gene: TRBJ2-6
d_gene: .
abundance: .
CDR3aa: CASSPPGGPRSGANVLTF
CDR3nt: TGTGCCAGCTCACCACCTGGGGGCCCCCGCTCTGGGGCCAACGTCCTGACTTTC

v_gene: TRBV3-1/TRBV3-2
j_gene: TRBJ2-5
d_gene: TRBD2
abundance: .
CDR3aa: CASSHLAGGLETQYF
CDR3nt: TGTGCCAGCAGCCATTTAGCGGGGGGGCTCGAGACCCAGTACTTC

v_gene: TRBV2
j_gene: TRBJ2-1
d_gene: .
abundance: .
CDR3aa: CASKERQLHNEQFF
CDR3nt: TGTGCCAGCAAGGAGCGCCAGCTTCACAATGAGCAGTTCTTC

v_gene: TRBV6-2/TRBV6-3
j_gene: TRBJ2-7
d_gene: TRBD1
abundance: .
CDR3aa: CASSAGGAGVQYF
CDR3nt: TGTGCCAGCAGTGCAGGGGGCGCAGGGGTGCAGTACTTC

v_gene: TRBV18
j_gene: TRBJ2-7
d_gene: TRBD2
abundance: .
CDR3aa: CASSRTSTYEQYF
CDR3nt: TGTGCCAGCTCACGGACTAGTACATACGAGCAGTACTTC

v_gene: TRBV5-4
j_gene: TRBJ1-1
d_gene: .
abundance: .
CDR3aa: CASSRVTGSTEAFF
CDR3nt: TGTGCCAGCAGCCGTGTAACGGGGAGCACTGAAGCTTTCTTT

v_gene: TRBV7-2
j_gene: TRBJ2-1
d_gene: TRBD2
abundance: .
CDR3aa: CASDSGGSVYNEQFF
CDR3nt: TGTGCCAGCGACTCGGGGGGTAGTGTCTACAATGAGCAGTTCTTC

v_gene: TRBV27
j_gene: TRBJ2-5
d_gene: .
abundance: once
CDR3aa: CASSLSAAETQYF
CDR3nt: TGTGCCAGCAGTTTATCGGCAGCGGAGACCCAGTACTTC

v_gene: TRBV19
j_gene: TRBJ1-2
d_gene: .
abundance: .
CDR3aa: CASREQAFYGYTF
CDR3nt: TGTGCCAGTAGGGAACAGGCGTTCTATGGCTACACCTTC

v_gene: TRBV14
j_gene: TRBJ2-3
d_gene: .
abundance: .
CDR3aa: CASSQEGKGGTDTQYF
CDR3nt: TGTGCCAGCAGCCAAGAAGGCAAAGGGGGAACAGATACGCAGTATTTT

v_gene: TRBV7-9
j_gene: TRBJ1-2
d_gene: .
abundance: .
CDR3aa: CASSQDYLVGYTF
CDR3nt: TGTGCCAGCAGCCAGGACTACCTCGTAGGCTACACCTTC

v_gene: TRBV6-5
j_gene: TRBJ2-1
d_gene: .
abundance: .
CDR3aa: CASRWELFTYNEQFF
CDR3nt: TGTGCCAGCAGGTGGGAGTTGTTCACCTACAATGAGCAGTTCTTC

v_gene: TRBV25-1
j_gene: TRBJ1-4
d_gene: .
abundance: .
CDR3aa: CASSDPSGHFSTNEKLFF
CDR3nt: TGTGCCAGCAGTGATCCTTCGGGACACTTTTCAACTAATGAAAAACTGTTTTTT

v_gene: TRBV11-2
j_gene: TRBJ1-3
d_gene: .
abundance: .
CDR3aa: CASSLEGDWGQSGNTIYF
CDR3nt: TGTGCCAGCAGCTTAGAGGGTGATTGGGGGCAAAGTGGAAACACCATATATTTT

v_gene: TRBV14
j_gene: TRBJ2-3
d_gene: .
abundance: once
CDR3aa: CASSLTGYTQYF
CDR3nt: TGTGCCAGCAGCCTTACAGGCTATACGCAGTATTTT

v_gene: TRBV6-5
j_gene: TRBJ2-5
d_gene: .
abundance: .
CDR3aa: CATRTLDYGETQYF
CDR3nt: TGTGCCACCCGGACGCTCGACTACGGAGAGACCCAGTACTTC

v_gene: TRBV9
j_gene: TRBJ2-2
d_gene: TRBD2
abundance: once
CDR3aa: CASSVEGGRATGELFF
CDR3nt: TGTGCCAGCAGCGTAGAAGGCGGGAGGGCCACCGGGGAGCTGTTTTTT

v_gene: TRBV7-2
j_gene: TRBJ2-1
d_gene: TRBD2
abundance: .
CDR3aa: CASSFQTSGISGEQFF
CDR3nt: TGTGCCAGCAGCTTCCAAACTAGCGGGATATCAGGTGAGCAGTTCTTC

v_gene: TRBV6-2/TRBV6-3
j_gene: TRBJ2-1
d_gene: .
abundance: .
CDR3aa: CASSYSLFSSSYNEQFF
CDR3nt: TGTGCCAGCAGTTATTCATTGTTCTCGAGCTCCTACAATGAGCAGTTCTTC

v_gene: TRBV24-1
j_gene: TRBJ2-5
d_gene: TRBD2
abundance: .
CDR3aa: CATSDSLVEGGLETQYF
CDR3nt: TGTGCCACCAGTGATTCCCTCGTGGAGGGAGGGCTCGAGACCCAGTACTTC

v_gene: TRBV7-2
j_gene: TRBJ2-3
d_gene: .
abundance: .
CDR3aa: CASRLLSTDTQYF
CDR3nt: TGTGCCAGCCGTCTCCTTTCTACAGATACGCAGTATTTT

v_gene: TRBV6-2/TRBV6-3
j_gene: TRBJ1-1
d_gene: .
abundance: .
CDR3aa: CASSHPFSQGRTEAFF
CDR3nt: TGTGCCAGCAGTCACCCCTTTTCTCAGGGGCGGACTGAAGCTTTCTTT

v_gene: TRBV7-3
j_gene: TRBJ2-1
d_gene: TRBD2
abundance: many
CDR3aa: CASSDGASGRNTEQFF
CDR3nt: TGTGCCAGCAGCGACGGGGCTAGCGGGAGGAACACTGAGCAGTTCTTC

v_gene: TRBV28
j_gene: TRBJ1-2
d_gene: TRBD1
abundance: few
CDR3aa: CATVTGGNYGYTF
CDR3nt: TGTGCCACGGTGACAGGGGGCAACTATGGCTACACCTTC

v_gene: TRBV30
j_gene: TRBJ2-3
d_gene: TRBD2
abundance: once
CDR3aa: CAWTQGLAIDTQYF
CDR3nt: TGTGCCTGGACCCAGGGACTAGCAATCGATACGCAGTATTTT

v_gene: TRBV3-1/TRBV3-2
j_gene: TRBJ2-1
d_gene: TRBD1
abundance: .
CDR3aa: CASRRQGEGNEQFF
CDR3nt: TGTGCCAGCAGACGACAGGGGGAGGGCAATGAGCAGTTCTTC

v_gene: TRBV5-1
j_gene: TRBJ2-7
d_gene: .
abundance: .
CDR3aa: CASSSTYEQYF
CDR3nt: TGCGCCAGCAGCTCAACCTACGAGCAGTACTTC

v_gene: TRBV7-2
j_gene: TRBJ2-2
d_gene: .
abundance: .
CDR3aa: CASSGVLRTGELFF
CDR3nt: TGTGCCAGCAGCGGCGTATTGAGGACCGGGGAGCTGTTTTTT

v_gene: TRBV20-1
j_gene: TRBJ2-5
d_gene: TRBD2
abundance: .
CDR3aa: CSARVAGTQYF
CDR3nt: TGCAGTGCCAGGGTAGCGGGGACCCAGTACTTC

v_gene: TRBV6-5
j_gene: TRBJ2-3
d_gene: TRBD2
abundance: .
CDR3aa: CASRGTSKSADTQYF
CDR3nt: TGTGCCAGCAGAGGGACTAGCAAGTCGGCAGATACGCAGTATTTT

v_gene: TRBV11-1
j_gene: TRBJ2-1
d_gene: TRBD2
abundance: .
CDR3aa: CASSSERGSSYNEQFF
CDR3nt: TGTGCCAGCAGCTCGGAGCGGGGGAGCTCCTACAATGAGCAGTTCTTC

v_gene: TRBV7-2
j_gene: TRBJ1-3
d_gene: .
abundance: .
CDR3aa: CASSSRTANTIYF
CDR3nt: TGTGCCAGCAGCTCCCGGACAGCCAACACCATATATTTT

v_gene: TRBV5-5
j_gene: TRBJ1-5
d_gene: TRBD1
abundance: few
CDR3aa: CASSPGGTNSNQPQHF
CDR3nt: TGTGCCAGCAGCCCAGGGGGGACAAATAGCAATCAGCCCCAGCATTTT

v_gene: TRBV19
j_gene: TRBJ1-6
d_gene: .
abundance: few
CDR3aa: CASRRTTRDSPLHF
CDR3nt: TGTGCCAGTAGGAGGACCACTAGAGATTCACCCCTCCACTTT

v_gene: TRBV10-3
j_gene: TRBJ2-5
d_gene: TRBD2
abundance: .
CDR3aa: CAISAGLAGVGTQYF
CDR3nt: TGTGCCATCAGTGCGGGACTAGCGGGAGTGGGGACCCAGTACTTC

v_gene: TRBV19
j_gene: TRBJ1-5
d_gene: TRBD1
abundance: .
CDR3aa: CASSIAGQGGRNQPQHF
CDR3nt: TGTGCCAGTAGTATCGCGGGACAGGGGGGCCGCAATCAGCCCCAGCATTTT

v_gene: TRBV7-2
j_gene: TRBJ2-7
d_gene: TRBD2
abundance: .
CDR3aa: CASSSFGGGRYEQYF
CDR3nt: TGTGCCAGCAGCTCCTTCGGCGGGGGGAGGTACGAGCAGTACTTC